This T cell receptor (beta chain) was sequenced during a study of regulatory T cells in long-lasting Graves disease. HTBI primers from iRepertoire and Arm-PCR of CDR3 regions yielded the TCR beta libraries. TCRdb fed the multiplex PCR reads into MiXCR, producing one record per CDR3 protein. Of 350,000 to 500,000 distinct CDR3 sequences detected, about 15% appear once; the ten largest clones hold approximately 15%. Germline values: CDR1 MRHNA, CDR2 SNTAGT. The ends lost 6 bases at V and 6 bases at J; junction bases unmatched: 11. The CDR3 has 16 amino acids. This clonotype occurred a few times. Its antigen is not identified. Regarding the study as a whole: Sample size, which was small, may have reduced accuracy. Investigators studied peripheral blood only, not thyroid tissue. TRBV28, TRBJ1-2 and TRBJ2-5 emerged as the favored segments in persistent disease.

The time point was: newly diagnosed GD, antithyroid drugs for less than 3 months. PBMC-extracted RNA yielded the TCR library. The same sample was also used in a study of T cells in Graves' hyperthyroidism and ophthalmopathy.

This receptor was obtained from a woman aged 45-59 years with Graves disease. This rearrangement joins TRBV6-4 to TRBJ2-2, with TRBD2 matching over 9 bases. The material was peripheral blood mononuclear cells (PBMCs), obtained at new diagnosis, from a patient treated with antithyroid drugs. Here the CDR3 DNA reads TGTGCCAGCAGCCCTTTAGCGGGAGATAAGGCCGGGGAGCTGTTTTTT. Its translation is CASSPLAGDKAGELFF.